This T cell receptor beta chain was observed in a study of blood T cell repertoires in COVID-19 (TCRdb year 2020). Concerning the study at large: Collaborator samples came from the United States, Italy and Spain and covered acute and convalescent phases of COVID-19. The material from the prospective study consisted of cDNA or gDNA derived from T cells, B-cell-depleted T cells, or PBMCs. Deeply sampled blood TCRbeta repertoires from subjects exposed to, actively infected with, or recovered from COVID-19 were included in the dataset. The repertoires were made available in a free public database intended to serve as a resource for research on the immune response to SARS-CoV-2. The samples were drawn from the first 160 participants of the ongoing ImmuneRACE study and from 950 to 1,500 subjects provided by 6 global collaborators. Sample metadata almost always included a de-identified subject ID, COVID-19 status, age in years and sex. Where HLA class I and class II types were available, the types were taken from metadata supplied by the sample provider, not from assay-based typing.

What the work shows at the level of the full study, not this receptor alone: The amount of clinical and demographic metadata varied by source and participant and was provided uncurated.

Points on this clone: It has no known antigen specificity. No clone much larger than this one lies a single base away; base qualities are absent.

The immunoSEQ Assay, a bias-controlled multiplex PCR, was used to amplify TCRbeta CDR3 regions from genomic DNA. Per the authors' processing: Nucleated cell counts per sample were estimated from amplification of reference gene primers within the assay. To quantify the absolute abundance of each unique TCRbeta CDR3 rearrangement, sequence reads were collapsed and filtered. For each sample, productive Simpson clonality was calculated as the square root of Simpson's diversity index across productive rearrangements. What TCRdb holds here is the immuneACCESS table cut down to in-frame rearrangements. Part of the clones is not present; checked against another copy, under half of the missing clones reflect an unresolved V gene, and the others are unexplained. V and J calls and clone size are those listed in that table; D and trimming were worked out from the DNA. The sample table shows about 190,000 clones, and roughly 90% are seen once. Of the sample, about 6.8% is held by the ten largest clones.

From its cysteine to its phenylalanine, the CDR3 spans 14 amino acids. Only the CDR3 DNA stays, 42 bases, in frame from base 1. Compared with germline, V lacks 4 bases and J lacks 5 bases; bases without a gene match: 6. CDR1 and CDR2 (SQVTM, ANQGSEA) derive from the germline V gene. Another Seattle source contributed samples from volunteer blood donors who had recovered from COVID-19. Collaborating institutions collected whole blood in K2EDTA tubes following their own protocols. For TCRbeta analysis, collaborator samples were shipped as frozen whole blood, as isolated PBMCs, or as DNA extracted from either sample type.

This chain is built from TRBV29-1 and TRBJ2-1; 9 bases in between match TRBD2. The TCR sequence derives from a woman between 35 and 50 years old who had recovered from COVID-19. The sample taken for sequencing was peripheral blood. The nucleotides are TGCAGCGTTGTTATAGCGGGAGTAGACAATGAGCAGTTCTTC. It translates to CSVVIAGVDNEQFF.